Listed below are T cell receptor beta chains from one sample, sequenced in a study of technical replicates of blood from a few donors. Using immunoSEQ multiplex PCR, the repertoire was profiled, and TCRdb retains in-frame clones only, with some absent. In the table there are over 75,000 clones, almost 96% of which are singletons. The specimen was T cells isolated from PBMCs. The receptors were sampled from a human donor in good health. CDR3s include the opening cysteine and the closing phenylalanine or tryptophan. Fields, in order: D gene, J gene, V gene, CDR3 DNA, CDR3 protein. D genes are given only for firm matches.

d_gene: .; j_gene: TRBJ1-5; v_gene: TRBV14; CDR3nt: TGTGCCAGCAGCCAAGATCCCGACAGGCGGCCCCAGCATTTT; CDR3aa: CASSQDPDRRPQHF
d_gene: .; j_gene: TRBJ1-3; v_gene: TRBV4-1; CDR3nt: TGCGCCAGCGGTCGACAGTGGACCTCTGGAAACACCATATATTTT; CDR3aa: CASGRQWTSGNTIYF
d_gene: TRBD2; j_gene: TRBJ2-2; v_gene: TRBV5-4; CDR3nt: TGTGCCAGCAGCTACGCTCAGCGGGGGGGCCACGGGGAGCTGTTTTTT; CDR3aa: CASSYAQRGGHGELFF
d_gene: TRBD2; j_gene: TRBJ2-3; v_gene: TRBV29-1; CDR3nt: TGCAGCGTTGACGGCGGGAGGCGATATACGCAGTATTTT; CDR3aa: CSVDGGRRYTQYF
d_gene: TRBD1; j_gene: TRBJ1-2; v_gene: TRBV6-5; CDR3nt: TGTGCCAGCAATAACAGGGGGCGCGTTGGTGGCTACACCTTC; CDR3aa: CASNNRGRVGGYTF
d_gene: .; j_gene: TRBJ2-3; v_gene: TRBV6-1; CDR3nt: TGTGCCAGTGTCAGAGGAAGACTACCAGATACGCAGTATTTT; CDR3aa: CASVRGRLPDTQYF
d_gene: .; j_gene: TRBJ2-3; v_gene: TRBV7-9; CDR3nt: TGTGCCAGCAGCTTAACGGGAGACGCAGATACGCAGTATTTT; CDR3aa: CASSLTGDADTQYF
d_gene: TRBD1; j_gene: TRBJ2-1; v_gene: TRBV14; CDR3nt: TGTGCCAGCAGCCTACAACGGGGACAGGGGAAGGATGAGCAGTTCTTC; CDR3aa: CASSLQRGQGKDEQFF
d_gene: TRBD1; j_gene: TRBJ1-1; v_gene: TRBV18; CDR3nt: TGTGCCAGCTCAGACGACAGGGGGAGAGCTTTCTTT; CDR3aa: CASSDDRGRAFF
d_gene: .; j_gene: TRBJ2-7; v_gene: TRBV18; CDR3nt: TGTGCCAGCTCACCAACTTCGACAGGTTCCGAGCAGTACTTC; CDR3aa: CASSPTSTGSEQYF
d_gene: TRBD1; j_gene: TRBJ2-5; v_gene: TRBV7-9; CDR3nt: TGTGCCAGCAGCTTAGCTGGCCGGGACAGGGGACTCCAAGAGACCCAGTACTTC; CDR3aa: CASSLAGRDRGLQETQYF
d_gene: TRBD1; j_gene: TRBJ1-3; v_gene: TRBV5-1; CDR3nt: TGCGCCAGCAGCTTGGGATGGACAGGCCCCTCTGGAAACACCATATATTTT; CDR3aa: CASSLGWTGPSGNTIYF
d_gene: TRBD1; j_gene: TRBJ2-7; v_gene: TRBV7-9; CDR3nt: TGTGCCAGTTCGGGACAGCAGACCTACGAGCAGTACTTC; CDR3aa: CASSGQQTYEQYF
d_gene: .; j_gene: TRBJ1-5; v_gene: TRBV15; CDR3nt: TGTGCCACCAGCAGACCAGAGAGAGGGTTCAATCAGCCCCAGCATTTT; CDR3aa: CATSRPERGFNQPQHF
d_gene: .; j_gene: TRBJ1-3; v_gene: TRBV5-1; CDR3nt: TGCGCCAGCAGCTTGGGGCAGAACGGAAACACCATATATTTT; CDR3aa: CASSLGQNGNTIYF
d_gene: .; j_gene: TRBJ1-2; v_gene: TRBV6-5; CDR3nt: TGTGCCAGCAGCCCCCCCGGGGGGCGAGTCTATGGCTACACCTTC; CDR3aa: CASSPPGGRVYGYTF
d_gene: TRBD1; j_gene: TRBJ1-1; v_gene: TRBV19; CDR3nt: TGTGCCAGCCGGGACAGGGGGCCGGCAGTCAACTTGGGCACTGAAGCTTTCTTT; CDR3aa: CASRDRGPAVNLGTEAFF
d_gene: TRBD1; j_gene: TRBJ2-1; v_gene: TRBV28; CDR3nt: TGTGCCAGCAGTTTTTCCCCAAGTGCCGGGACAGGGCTAAATGAGCAGTTCTTC; CDR3aa: CASSFSPSAGTGLNEQFF
d_gene: .; j_gene: TRBJ1-5; v_gene: TRBV9; CDR3nt: TGTGCCAGCAGCGTCTCCGGGACAAGGGATCAGCCCCAGCATTTT; CDR3aa: CASSVSGTRDQPQHF
d_gene: .; j_gene: TRBJ1-3; v_gene: TRBV27; CDR3nt: TGTGCCAGCAGCTCCGAGGCCACTAACACCATATATTTT; CDR3aa: CASSSEATNTIYF
d_gene: TRBD1; j_gene: TRBJ1-1; v_gene: TRBV5-4; CDR3nt: TGTGCCAGCAGCAACCGGGACAGGGGCACTGAAGCTTTCTTT; CDR3aa: CASSNRDRGTEAFF
d_gene: TRBD1; j_gene: TRBJ2-7; v_gene: TRBV10-3; CDR3nt: TGTGCCATCAGTGAGCCGGGACAGGGAGGCGGCGAGCAGTACTTC; CDR3aa: CAISEPGQGGGEQYF